These 20 T cell receptor beta chains were all obtained from the same sample, sequenced in a study of blood T cells in healthy people across ages. Alongside a J-beta primer mix, a sample-barcoded 5' primer served in a second PCR lasting about 6 to 12 cycles. Via MiXCR, TCRdb re-called the 5' RACE reads, giving one row per CDR3 protein. The sample records some 700,000 distinct CDR3 sequences, approximately 21% being singletons. The sequenced sample consisted of blood. The receptors were sampled from a man between 65 and 85 years old in good health.

The rearrangement uses TRBV12-3 or TRBV12-4 and TRBJ1-2; TRBD1 is a possible D gene (6 bases). V was clipped by 4 bases and J by 3 bases, with 12 bases between them. The CDR3 contains 14 residues. The CDR3, as DNA: TGTGCCAGCAGTTCGACAGGAGTTGACTATGGCTACACCTTC. This gives the protein CASSSTGVDYGYTF.

There are a few counts of this clonotype. The chain joins TRBV5-1 to TRBJ2-3, with D possibly TRBD1 on 6 matching bases. Germline assignment: CDR1 SGHRS and CDR2 YFSETQ. V lost 0 bases, J lost 5 bases, and 10 bases lay in between. The CDR3 has 14 residues. The chain's CDR3 is CASSLAQGRDTQYF. In DNA form, the CDR3 reads TGCGCCAGCAGCTTGGCACAGGGAAGAGATACGCAGTATTTT. Full variable domain (missing parts from reference TRBV5-1 and TRBJ2-3): KAGVTQTPRYLIKTRGQQVTLSCSPISGHRSVSWYQQTPGQGLQFLFEYFSETQRNKGNFPGRFSGRQFSNSRSEMNVSTLELGDSALYLCASSLAQGRDTQYFGPGTRLTVL.

This rearrangement joins TRBV5-1 to TRBJ1-3; a weak D match, TRBD1 (5 bases). The CDR3 spans 15 residues. CDR1 SGHRS and CDR2 YFSETQ come from the germline V gene. V lost 4 bases and J 2 bases, leaving 13 bases between the germline ends. This chain's CDR3 is CASSPRRGAGNTIYF. As DNA, the CDR3 is TGCGCCAGCAGCCCCAGGAGAGGGGCTGGAAACACCATATATTTT.

In this sample, this clonotype turned up a few times. The V and J genes are TRBV7-8 and TRBJ1-5; 7 nucleotides align to TRBD1. Germline CDR1 SGHVS, CDR2 FQNEAQ. CDR3 size: 15 residues. Trimming cost V 0 bases and J 3 bases; bases outside gene matches: 2. In DNA form, the CDR3 reads TGTGCCAGCAGCTTAGCAGGGGGCGACAATCAGCCCCAGCATTTT. It translates to CASSLAGGDNQPQHF.

The sample holds a few counts of this clonotype. The V call is TRBV7-2, the J call TRBJ2-7; TRBD1 might be the D (5 bases). The V gene lost 5 bases and the J gene lost 0 bases, with 20 bases spanning the gap. The CDR3 has 17 residues. Germline-derived CDR1 and CDR2 are SGHTA and FQGNSA. The CDR3 sequence is CASSKGLGFRFSYEQYF. In nucleotides, the CDR3 is TGTGCCAGCAGCAAGGGGCTCGGGTTCCGTTTCTCCTACGAGCAGTACTTC.

This clonotype has a handful of counts. CDR3 residues: CASSLVGGSATNEKLFF. The DNA of the CDR3 is TGTGCCAGCAGCTTAGTGGGGGGCTCTGCAACTAATGAAAAACTGTTTTTT. This chain uses TRBV11-2 with TRBJ1-4; D perhaps matches TRBD1 (6 bases). Between the trimmed V and J ends, which lost 1 base and 0 bases, there was a span of 12 bases. The CDR3 runs 17 residues. Germline V lookup: CDR1 SGHAT, CDR2 FQNNGV.

This clonotype was seen only a few times. This chain uses TRBV29-1 with TRBJ1-4, with D perhaps matching TRBD1 (5 bases). Trimming removed 5 bases at V and 4 bases at J, with 14 bases between. The CDR3 totals 14 residues. CDR1 is SQVTM and CDR2 is ANQGSEA in the germline V gene. The CDR3 nucleotides read TGCAGCGTTCCTGCGTATGGGGGTAATGAAAAACTGTTTTTT. Protein sequence: CSVPAYGGNEKLFF.

This clonotype was counted a few times. The gene calls are TRBV20-1 and TRBJ1-5; perhaps TRBD1 as D (5 bases). V was shortened by 4 bases and J by 3 bases, with 10 bases between the two germline ends. Germline V gene data show CDR1 as DFQATT and CDR2 as SNEGSKA (reference sequence). CDR3 length: 13 amino acids. The CDR3 here is CSATQGANQPQHF. DNA of the CDR3: TGCAGTGCTACGCAGGGTGCCAATCAGCCCCAGCATTTT.

This clonotype was picked up a small number of times. The rearrangement links TRBV7-9 to TRBJ1-1; D unresolved. Germline lookup yields CDR1 SEHNR and CDR2 FQNEAQ (reference sequence). Trimming stripped 4 bases from V and 1 base from J, with 10 bases between. The CDR3 has 14 residues. Here the CDR3 DNA reads TGTGCCAGCAGCTCCGGGATAGCGAACACTGAAGCTTTCTTT. Amino acids: CASSSGIANTEAFF.

The chain recombines TRBV7-9 with TRBJ1-1, with D unclear. V was shortened by 5 bases and J by 3 bases, with 16 bases between the two germline ends. This CDR3 contains 15 residues. CDR1 is SEHNR and CDR2 is FQNEAQ in the germline V gene (reference sequence). DNA of the CDR3: TGTGCCAGCAGCCATGCATCAGTCGTCGACACTGAAGCTTTCTTT. Protein product: CASSHASVVDTEAFF.

This clonotype was detected once. This chain joins TRBV27 and TRBJ2-3, with 8 bases fitting TRBD2. V dropped 2 bases and J dropped 4; count of bases not matched to a gene: 8. Germline V lookup: CDR1 MNHEY, CDR2 SMNVEV (reference sequence). The CDR3 is 16 amino acids. CDR3 amino acids: CASSLRGGRVADTQYF. The CDR3 DNA follows: TGTGCCAGCAGTTTACGGGGGGGCCGAGTCGCAGATACGCAGTATTTT.

This clonotype was found a few times. This chain uses TRBV29-1 with TRBJ2-5; D could derive from TRBD1 or TRBD2 (6 bases each). Trimming cost V 7 bases and J 5 bases, with 17 bases left between them. The CDR3 extends over 13 amino acids. Germline lookup yields CDR1 SQVTM and CDR2 ANQGSEA. CDR3 in DNA: TGCAGCGCCCTAGGGGGGCGACAGGAGACCCAGTACTTC. Protein: CSALGGRQETQYF.

This chain connects TRBV28 to TRBJ2-5; 7 nucleotides line up with TRBD2. The J call may be mistaken, given a closer DNA end match to TRBJ2-7. This CDR3 contains 14 residues. The germline gives CDR1 MDHEN, CDR2 SYDVKM. The chain's CDR3 is CASSFVLAAYEQYF. In DNA form, the CDR3 reads TGTGCCAGCAGTTTTGTCCTAGCGGCTTACGAGCAGTACTTC.

This clonotype was observed a few times. CDR3 bases: TGTGCCAGCAGCCCCCGCCCGCAGGGCTGGGGCACAGATACGCAGTATTTT. Amino acid sequence: CASSPRPQGWGTDTQYF. The chain carries TRBV7-3 and TRBJ2-3; tentatively, D is TRBD1 (5 bases). CDR1 SGHTA and CDR2 FQGTGA come from the germline V gene. The CDR3 runs 17 residues. Trimming removed 5 bases at V and 1 base at J, with 19 bases between.

This clonotype has just a few counts. The chain employs TRBV7-9 and TRBJ2-5; D might be TRBD1 (6 bases). The CDR3 runs 17 residues. From germline, CDR1 is SEHNR and CDR2 FQNEAQ (reference sequence). Trimming shortened V by 1 base and J by 2 bases, and 17 bases separated the two germline ends. CDR3 in amino acids: CASSLGRTEGVQETQYF. The DNA of the CDR3 is TGTGCCAGCAGCTTAGGTCGGACCGAGGGGGTTCAAGAGACCCAGTACTTC.

This clonotype has more than one count but fewer than ten. J is TRBJ1-6 and V is TRBV5-1, with a weak D call TRBD1 (5 bases). CDR1 and CDR2 (germline): SGHRS, YFSETQ. The CDR3 is 15 residues long. V was shortened by 1 base and J by 5 bases, with 10 bases between the two germline ends. CDR3 coding DNA: TGCGCCAGCAGCTTGTCCGGGGGTCATAATTCACCCCTCCACTTT. Encoded protein: CASSLSGGHNSPLHF.

This clonotype has at least ten counts. This chain joins TRBV18 and TRBJ2-5; tentatively, D is TRBD1 (6 bases). Germline values: CDR1 KGHSH, CDR2 LQKENI. With 3 bases removed from V and 5 bases from J, the gap between germline ends came to 16 bases. This CDR3 region has 15 residues. CDR3 protein: CASSPQRQARETQYF. The CDR3 region has the DNA TGTGCCAGCTCACCCCAGAGACAGGCCCGGGAGACCCAGTACTTC. Using reference TRBV18 and TRBJ2-5 for the parts outside the CDR3, the full variable domain is NAGVMQNPRHLVRRRGQEARLRCSPMKGHSHVYWYRQLPEEGLKFMVYLQKENIIDESGMPKERFSAEFPKEGPSILRIQQVVRGDSAAYFCASSPQRQARETQYFGPGTRLLVL.

This clonotype was detected ten times or more. This sequence joins TRBV28 and TRBJ2-7; 9 bases map to TRBD1. This CDR3 has 18 amino acids. The germline V gene encodes CDR1 MDHEN and CDR2 SYDVKM. V dropped 5 bases and J dropped 6; count of bases not matched to a gene: 20. The CDR3 DNA sequence: TGTGCCAGCAGTCCCCATTCCCGACAGGGGGGGAATCGGGGCGAGCAGTACGTC. Protein: CASSPHSRQGGNRGEQYV.

The chain carries TRBV4-3 and TRBJ2-7; 10 positions match TRBD2. Germline assignment: CDR1 LGHNA and CDR2 YSLEER. The CDR3 consists of 18 residues. V was clipped by 4 bases and J by 1 base; unmatched bases: 13. The CDR3 protein is CASSPRQPGTSASYEQYV. The CDR3 nucleotides are TGCGCCAGCAGCCCACGACAACCCGGGACTAGCGCGTCCTACGAGCAGTACGTC.

The CDR3 DNA is TGCAGTGCTAGAGTCCCCCCCCTAAAAGGGCCGCAAGAGACCCAGTACTTC. This codes for CSARVPPLKGPQETQYF. The chain joins TRBV20-1 to TRBJ2-5; no clear D. Trimming took off 1 base at V and 2 bases at J, with 20 bases between the two ends. CDR1 and CDR2 (germline): DFQATT, SNEGSKA (reference sequence). CDR3 size: 17 residues.